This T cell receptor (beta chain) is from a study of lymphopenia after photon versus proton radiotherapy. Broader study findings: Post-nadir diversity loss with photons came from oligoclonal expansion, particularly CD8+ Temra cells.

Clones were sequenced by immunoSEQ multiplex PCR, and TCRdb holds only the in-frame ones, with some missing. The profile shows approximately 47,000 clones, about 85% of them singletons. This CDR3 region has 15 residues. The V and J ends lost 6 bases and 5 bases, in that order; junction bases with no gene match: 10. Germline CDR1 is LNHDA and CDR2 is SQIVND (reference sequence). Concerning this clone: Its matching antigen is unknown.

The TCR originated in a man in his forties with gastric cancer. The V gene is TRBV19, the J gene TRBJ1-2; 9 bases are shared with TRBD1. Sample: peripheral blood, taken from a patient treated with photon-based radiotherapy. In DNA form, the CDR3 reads TGTGCCAGTAGCGTGCCGGGACAGGGTGTTTATGGCTACACCTTC. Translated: CASSVPGQGVYGYTF.